This T cell receptor beta chain was recorded in a study of blood T cell repertoires in COVID-19. Study as a whole: Samples representing acute and convalescent COVID-19 were sourced from the United States, Italy and Spain. PBMCs, B-cell-depleted T cells, or T cells were the source of the cDNA or gDNA that made up the material.

Method: immunoSEQ multiplex PCR; TCRdb's copy keeps in-frame clones and lacks some. The sample carries about 190,000 clones, around 90% recorded once. This CDR3 region has 11 residues. V shed 4 bases and J shed 3 bases, with 3 bases lying between them. Germline CDR1 and CDR2: KGHSH and LQKENI. The chain links TRBV18 to TRBJ2-5; D is undetermined. The sequencing input was peripheral blood. The sequence derives from a man aged 35-49 years with acute or convalescent COVID-19. The CDR3 DNA follows: TGTGCCAGCTCACGTAAAGAGACCCAGTACTTC. Translating gives CASSRKETQYF.